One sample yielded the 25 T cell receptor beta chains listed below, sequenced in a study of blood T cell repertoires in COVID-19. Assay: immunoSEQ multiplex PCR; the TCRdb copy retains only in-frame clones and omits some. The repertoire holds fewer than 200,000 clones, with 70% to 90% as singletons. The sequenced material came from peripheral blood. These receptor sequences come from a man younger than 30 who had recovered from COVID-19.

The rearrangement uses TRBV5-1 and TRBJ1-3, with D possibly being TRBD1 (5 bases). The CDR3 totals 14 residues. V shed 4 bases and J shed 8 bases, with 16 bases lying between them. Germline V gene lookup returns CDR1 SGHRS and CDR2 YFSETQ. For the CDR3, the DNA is TGCGCCAGCAGCCAGACGACAAAAGGGGACACCATATATTTT. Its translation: CASSQTTKGDTIYF.

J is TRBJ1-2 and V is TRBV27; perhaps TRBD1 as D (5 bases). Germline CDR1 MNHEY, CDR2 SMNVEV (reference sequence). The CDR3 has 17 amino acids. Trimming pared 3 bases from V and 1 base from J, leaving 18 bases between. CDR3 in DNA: TGTGCCAGCAGTTTCCACTCTCAGATGGGGCGTAACTATGGCTACACCTTC. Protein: CASSFHSQMGRNYGYTF.

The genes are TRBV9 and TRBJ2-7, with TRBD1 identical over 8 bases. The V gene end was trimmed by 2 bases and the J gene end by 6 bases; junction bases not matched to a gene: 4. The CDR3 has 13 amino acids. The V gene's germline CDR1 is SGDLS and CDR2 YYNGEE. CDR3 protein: CASSVWTGTEQYF. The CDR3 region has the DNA TGTGCCAGCAGCGTGTGGACAGGGACCGAGCAGTACTTC.

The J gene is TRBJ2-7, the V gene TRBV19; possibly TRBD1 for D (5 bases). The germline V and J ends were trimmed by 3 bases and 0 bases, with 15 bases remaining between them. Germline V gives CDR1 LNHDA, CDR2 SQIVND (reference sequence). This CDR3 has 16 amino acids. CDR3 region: CASSIRRTGNSYEQYF. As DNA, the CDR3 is TGTGCCAGTAGTATTCGACGAACAGGAAACTCCTACGAGCAGTACTTC.

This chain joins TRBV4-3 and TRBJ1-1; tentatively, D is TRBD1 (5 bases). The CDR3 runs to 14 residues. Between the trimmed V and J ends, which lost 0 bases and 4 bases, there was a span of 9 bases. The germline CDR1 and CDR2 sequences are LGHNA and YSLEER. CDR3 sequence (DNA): TGCGCCAGCAGCCAAGATGGGGGGAGCACTGAAGCTTTCTTT. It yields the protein CASSQDGGSTEAFF.

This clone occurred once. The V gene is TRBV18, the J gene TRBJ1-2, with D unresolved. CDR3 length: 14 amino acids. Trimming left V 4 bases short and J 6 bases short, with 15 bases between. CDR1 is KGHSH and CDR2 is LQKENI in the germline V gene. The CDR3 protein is CASSLGLYGDGYTF. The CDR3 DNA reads TGTGCCAGCTCACTCGGACTGTACGGAGATGGCTACACCTTC.

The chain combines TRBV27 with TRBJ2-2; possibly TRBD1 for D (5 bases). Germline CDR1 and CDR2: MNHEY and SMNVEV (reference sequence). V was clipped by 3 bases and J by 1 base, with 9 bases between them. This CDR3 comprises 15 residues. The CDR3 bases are TGTGCCAGCAGTTTGAACAGGATGAACACCGGGGAGCTGTTTTTT. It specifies CASSLNRMNTGELFF.

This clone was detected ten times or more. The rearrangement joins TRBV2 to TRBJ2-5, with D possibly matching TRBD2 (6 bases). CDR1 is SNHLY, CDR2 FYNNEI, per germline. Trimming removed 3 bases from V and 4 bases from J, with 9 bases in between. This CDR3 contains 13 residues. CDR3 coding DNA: TGTGCCAGCAGTGACGGGGGTGGAGAGACCCAGTACTTC. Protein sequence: CASSDGGGETQYF.

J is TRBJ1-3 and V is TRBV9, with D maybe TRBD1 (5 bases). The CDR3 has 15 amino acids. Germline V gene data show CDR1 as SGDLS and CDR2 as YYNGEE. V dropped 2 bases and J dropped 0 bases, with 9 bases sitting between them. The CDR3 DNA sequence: TGTGCCAGCAGCGTTTTGCAGGGCTCTGGAAACACCATATATTTT. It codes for CASSVLQGSGNTIYF.

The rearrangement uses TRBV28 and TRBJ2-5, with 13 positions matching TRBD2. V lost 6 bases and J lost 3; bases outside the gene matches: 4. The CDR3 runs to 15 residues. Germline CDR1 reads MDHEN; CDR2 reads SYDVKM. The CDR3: CASSPGTSGEETQYF. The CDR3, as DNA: TGTGCCAGCAGCCCCGGGACTAGCGGGGAAGAGACCCAGTACTTC.

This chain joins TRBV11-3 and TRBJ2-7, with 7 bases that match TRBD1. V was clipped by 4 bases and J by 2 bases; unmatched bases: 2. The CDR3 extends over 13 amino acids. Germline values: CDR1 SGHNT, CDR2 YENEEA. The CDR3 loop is CASSSGTAYEQYF. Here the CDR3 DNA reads TGTGCCAGCAGCTCCGGGACAGCCTACGAGCAGTACTTC.

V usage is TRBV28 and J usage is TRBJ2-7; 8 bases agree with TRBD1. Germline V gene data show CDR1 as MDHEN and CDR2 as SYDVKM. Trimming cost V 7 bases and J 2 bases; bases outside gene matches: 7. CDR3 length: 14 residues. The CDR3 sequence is CASTSPDRAYEQYF. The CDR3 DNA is TGTGCCAGCACCTCTCCGGACAGGGCCTACGAGCAGTACTTC. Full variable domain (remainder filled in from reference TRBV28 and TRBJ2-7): DVKVTQSSRYLVKRTGEKVFLECVQDMDHENMFWYRQDPGLGLRLIYFSYDVKMKEKGDIPEGYSVSREKKERFSLILESASTNQTSMYLCASTSPDRAYEQYFGPGTRLTVT.

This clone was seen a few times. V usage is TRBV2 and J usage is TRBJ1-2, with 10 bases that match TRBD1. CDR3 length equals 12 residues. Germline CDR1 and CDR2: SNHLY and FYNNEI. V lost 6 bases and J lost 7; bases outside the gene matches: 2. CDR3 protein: CASRDRGFGYTF. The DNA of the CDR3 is TGTGCCAGCAGGGACAGGGGGTTTGGCTACACCTTC.

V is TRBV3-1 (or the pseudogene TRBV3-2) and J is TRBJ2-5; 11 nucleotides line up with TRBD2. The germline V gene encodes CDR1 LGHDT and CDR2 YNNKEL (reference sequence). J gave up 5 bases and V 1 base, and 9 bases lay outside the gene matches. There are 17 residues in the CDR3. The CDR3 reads CASSQVGTSGSLETQYF. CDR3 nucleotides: TGTGCCAGCAGCCAAGTTGGTACTAGCGGGAGCTTGGAGACCCAGTACTTC.

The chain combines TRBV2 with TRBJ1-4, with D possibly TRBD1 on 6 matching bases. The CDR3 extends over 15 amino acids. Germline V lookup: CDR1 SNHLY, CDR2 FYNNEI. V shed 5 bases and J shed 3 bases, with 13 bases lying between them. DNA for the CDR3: TGTGCCAGCAGTCTCACAGGGAGTGCTAATGAAAAACTGTTTTTT. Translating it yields CASSLTGSANEKLFF.

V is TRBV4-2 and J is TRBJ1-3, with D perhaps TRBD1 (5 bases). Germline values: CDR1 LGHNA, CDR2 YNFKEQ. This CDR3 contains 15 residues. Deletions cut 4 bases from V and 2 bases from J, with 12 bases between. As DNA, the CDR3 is TGTGCCAGCAGCCCGGTAGGGGAAACTGGAAACACCATATATTTT. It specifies CASSPVGETGNTIYF.

The CDR3 loop reads CASSPSTGIYGYTF. CDR3 nucleotide sequence: TGTGCCAGCTCACCCTCTACAGGGATCTATGGCTACACCTTC. This chain connects TRBV18 to TRBJ1-2, with TRBD1 as a possible D gene (6 bases). This CDR3 has 14 residues. Trimming pared 3 bases from V and 4 bases from J, leaving 12 bases between. CDR1 and CDR2 from the germline V gene are KGHSH and LQKENI.

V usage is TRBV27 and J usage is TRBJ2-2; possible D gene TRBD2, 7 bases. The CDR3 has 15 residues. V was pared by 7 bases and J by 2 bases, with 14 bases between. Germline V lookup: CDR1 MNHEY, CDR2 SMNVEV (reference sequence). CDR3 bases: TGTGCCAGCAAATTGGGGGGGGCTAACACCGGGGAGCTGTTTTTT. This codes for CASKLGGANTGELFF.

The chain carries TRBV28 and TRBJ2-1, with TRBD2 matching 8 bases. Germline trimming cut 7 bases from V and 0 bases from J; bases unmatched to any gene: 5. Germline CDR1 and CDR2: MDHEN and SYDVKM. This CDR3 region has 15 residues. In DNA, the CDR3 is TGTGCCAGCAAGACTAGCGCTAGCTCCTACAATGAGCAGTTCTTC. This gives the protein CASKTSASSYNEQFF.

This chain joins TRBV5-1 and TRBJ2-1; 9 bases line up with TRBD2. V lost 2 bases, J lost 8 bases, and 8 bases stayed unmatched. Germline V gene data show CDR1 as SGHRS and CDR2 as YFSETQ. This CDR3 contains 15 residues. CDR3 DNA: TGCGCCAGCAGCTTATTAGCGGGAGCAAGGGATGAGCAGTTCTTC. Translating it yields CASSLLAGARDEQFF.

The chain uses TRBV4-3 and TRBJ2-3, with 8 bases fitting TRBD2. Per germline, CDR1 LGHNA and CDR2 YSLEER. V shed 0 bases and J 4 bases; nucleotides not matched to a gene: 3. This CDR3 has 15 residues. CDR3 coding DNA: TGCGCCAGCAGCCAAGATGGGCGGGGGGCAGATACGCAGTATTTT. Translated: CASSQDGRGADTQYF.

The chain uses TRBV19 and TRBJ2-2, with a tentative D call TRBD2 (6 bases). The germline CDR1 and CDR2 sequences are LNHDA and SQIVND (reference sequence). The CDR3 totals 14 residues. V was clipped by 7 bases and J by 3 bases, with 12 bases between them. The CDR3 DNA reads TGTGCCAGTACCGATACGGGAGACACCGGGGAGCTGTTTTTT. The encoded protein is CASTDTGDTGELFF. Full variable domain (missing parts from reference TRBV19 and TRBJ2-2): DGGITQSPKYLFRKEGQNVTLSCEQNLNHDAMYWYRQDPGQGLRLIYYSQIVNDFQKGDIAEGYSVSREKKESFPLTVTSAQKNPTAFYLCASTDTGDTGELFFGEGSRLTVL.

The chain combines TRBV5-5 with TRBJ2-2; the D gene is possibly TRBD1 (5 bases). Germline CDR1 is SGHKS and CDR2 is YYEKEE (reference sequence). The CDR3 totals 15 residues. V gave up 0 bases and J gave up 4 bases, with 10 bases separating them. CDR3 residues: CASSLGDSVTGELFF. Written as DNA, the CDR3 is TGTGCCAGCAGCTTGGGAGACAGTGTCACCGGGGAGCTGTTTTTT.

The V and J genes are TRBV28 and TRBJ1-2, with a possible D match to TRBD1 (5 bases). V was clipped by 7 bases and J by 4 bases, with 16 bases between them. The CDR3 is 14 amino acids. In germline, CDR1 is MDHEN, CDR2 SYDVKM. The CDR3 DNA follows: TGTGCCAGCATAGGTGGAGGGGACGGCTATGGCTACACCTTC. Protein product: CASIGGGDGYGYTF.

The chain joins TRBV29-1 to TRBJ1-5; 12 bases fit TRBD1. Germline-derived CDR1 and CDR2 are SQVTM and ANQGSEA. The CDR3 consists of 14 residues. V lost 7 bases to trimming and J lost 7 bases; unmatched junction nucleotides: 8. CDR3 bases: TGCAGCGCTTCCTTGGGACAGGGGGCGCAGCCCCAGCATTTT. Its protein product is CSASLGQGAQPQHF.